The 9 T cell receptor beta chains reported below all come from one sample, sequenced in a study of monozygotic twins with inflammatory bowel disease. Reprocessing the 5' RACE reads, TCRdb reports a single entry for every CDR3 protein and omits DNA. This sample contains over 100,000 distinct CDR3 sequences. The source material was blood. All receptors derive from a human donor with ulcerative colitis or Crohn's disease, or a healthy co-twin of an affected twin (not recorded which).

This rearrangement joins TRBV28 to TRBJ1-5; TCRdb indicates TRBD1, and absent DNA this call remains unverified. CDR1 is MDHEN and CDR2 is SYDVKM in the germline V gene. The CDR3 totals 15 residues. The chain's CDR3 is CASSLSTGAYQPQHF.

The rearrangement joins TRBV7-6 to TRBJ2-6. Germline values: CDR1 SGHVS, CDR2 FNYEAQ. The CDR3 contains 14 residues. CDR3 amino acids: CASSLFTGANVLTF.

The V call is TRBV13, the J call TRBJ1-1. CDR3 length: 14 residues. The germline V gene has CDR1 PRHDT and CDR2 FYEKMQ (reference sequence). CDR3 protein: CASSSPAVNTEAFF.

The CDR3: CASSSGLTNEKLFF. This chain joins TRBV7-9 and TRBJ1-4. The germline gives CDR1 SEHNR, CDR2 FQNEAQ (reference sequence). The CDR3 loop spans 14 amino acids.

V is TRBV4-2 and J is TRBJ2-7; TCRdb's assignment of TRBD1 cannot be checked, as there is no DNA. This CDR3 contains 14 residues. Germline V CDR1 and CDR2: LGHNA, YNFKEQ. This chain's CDR3 is CASSQAGTGNEQYF.

J is TRBJ1-1 and V is TRBV5-1; TCRdb gives TRBD1 as the D gene, but with no DNA this cannot be confirmed. This CDR3 is built from 14 residues. From germline, CDR1 is SGHRS and CDR2 YFSETQ. The CDR3 is CASSLRGQGAEAFF.

The chain combines TRBV6-5 with TRBJ2-6. Germline V gives CDR1 MNHEY, CDR2 SVGAGI. The CDR3 totals 13 residues. The CDR3 here is CASSYSRANVLTF.

The V call is TRBV30, the J call TRBJ1-1; TCRdb gives TRBD1 as the D gene, but with no DNA this cannot be confirmed. The CDR3 extends over 11 amino acids. Germline CDR1 and CDR2: GTSNPN and SVGIG (reference sequence). The CDR3 sequence is CAWASTGQAFF.

This chain joins TRBV20-1 and TRBJ2-7; TCRdb indicates TRBD2, and absent DNA this call remains unverified. CDR3 length equals 12 residues. Germline loops: CDR1 DFQATT, CDR2 SNEGSKA (reference sequence). The CDR3 is CSAGRDLSEQYF.